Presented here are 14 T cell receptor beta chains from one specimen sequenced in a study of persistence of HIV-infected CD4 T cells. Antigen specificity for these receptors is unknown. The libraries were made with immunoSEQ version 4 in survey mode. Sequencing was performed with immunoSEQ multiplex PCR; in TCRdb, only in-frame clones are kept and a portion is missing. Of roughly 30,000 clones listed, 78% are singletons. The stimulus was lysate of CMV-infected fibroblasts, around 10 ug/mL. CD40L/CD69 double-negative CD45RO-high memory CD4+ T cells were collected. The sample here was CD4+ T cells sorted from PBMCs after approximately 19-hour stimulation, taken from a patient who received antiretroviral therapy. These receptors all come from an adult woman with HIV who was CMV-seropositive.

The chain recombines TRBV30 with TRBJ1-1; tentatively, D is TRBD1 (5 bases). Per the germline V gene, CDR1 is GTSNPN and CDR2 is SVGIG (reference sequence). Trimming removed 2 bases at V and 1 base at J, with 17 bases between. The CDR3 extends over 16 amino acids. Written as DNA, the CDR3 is TGTGCCTGGAGTTCGTGGGGGTCGATGTCGAACACTGAAGCTTTCTTT. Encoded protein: CAWSSWGSMSNTEAFF.

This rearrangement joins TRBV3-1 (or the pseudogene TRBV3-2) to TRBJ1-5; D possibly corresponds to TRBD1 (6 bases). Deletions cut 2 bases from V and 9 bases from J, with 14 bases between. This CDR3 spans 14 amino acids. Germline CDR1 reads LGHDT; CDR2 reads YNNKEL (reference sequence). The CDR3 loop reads CASSQRTDGAPQHF. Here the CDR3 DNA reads TGTGCCAGCAGCCAACGGACAGATGGCGCGCCCCAGCATTTT.

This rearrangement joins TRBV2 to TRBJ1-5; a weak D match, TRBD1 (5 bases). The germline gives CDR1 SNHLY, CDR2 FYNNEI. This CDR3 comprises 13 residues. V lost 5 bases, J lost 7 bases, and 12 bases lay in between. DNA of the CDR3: TGTGCCAGCAGTCAGGGTATGTGGCAGCCCCAGCATTTT. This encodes CASSQGMWQPQHF.

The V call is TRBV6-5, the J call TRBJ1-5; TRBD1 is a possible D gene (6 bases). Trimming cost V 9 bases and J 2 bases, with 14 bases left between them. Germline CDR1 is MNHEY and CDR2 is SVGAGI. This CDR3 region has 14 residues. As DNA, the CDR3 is TGTGCCAGTACCAGCAGACAGGGCAATCAGCCCCAGCATTTT. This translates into CASTSRQGNQPQHF.

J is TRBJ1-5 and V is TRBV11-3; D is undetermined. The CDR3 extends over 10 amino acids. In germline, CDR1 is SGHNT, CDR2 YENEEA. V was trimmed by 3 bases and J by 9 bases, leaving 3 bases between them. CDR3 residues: CASSLTPQHF. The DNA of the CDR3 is TGTGCCAGCAGCTTGACGCCCCAGCATTTT.

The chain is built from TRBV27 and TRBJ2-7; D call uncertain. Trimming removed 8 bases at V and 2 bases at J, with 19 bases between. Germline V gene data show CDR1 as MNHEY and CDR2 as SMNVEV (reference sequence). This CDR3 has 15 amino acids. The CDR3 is CASRLFLGKAYEQYV. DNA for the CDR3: TGTGCCAGCCGATTATTTCTGGGAAAAGCCTACGAGCAGTACGTC.

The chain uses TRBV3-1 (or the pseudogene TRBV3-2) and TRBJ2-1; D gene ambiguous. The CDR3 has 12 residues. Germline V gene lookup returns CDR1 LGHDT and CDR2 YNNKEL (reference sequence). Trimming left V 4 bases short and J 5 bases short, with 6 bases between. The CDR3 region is CASSLHDNEQFF. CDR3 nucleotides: TGTGCCAGCAGCCTACATGACAATGAGCAGTTCTTC.

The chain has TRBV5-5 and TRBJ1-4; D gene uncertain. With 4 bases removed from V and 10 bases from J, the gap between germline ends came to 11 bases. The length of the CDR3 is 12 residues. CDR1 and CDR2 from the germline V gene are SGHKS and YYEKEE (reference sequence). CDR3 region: CASSLTEGKLFF. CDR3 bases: TGTGCCAGCAGCCTCACGGAGGGAAAACTGTTTTTT.

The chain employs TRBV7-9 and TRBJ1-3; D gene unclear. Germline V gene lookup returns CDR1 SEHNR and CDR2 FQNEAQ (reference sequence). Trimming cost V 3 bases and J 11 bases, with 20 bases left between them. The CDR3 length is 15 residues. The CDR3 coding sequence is TGTGCCAGCAGCTTTTTGTCGTGGCTAGGCCACCCCATATATTTT. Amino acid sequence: CASSFLSWLGHPIYF.

The CDR3 DNA reads TGTGCCAGCAGGATACCGACAGGGGGCGTTGAAAAACTGTTTTTT. Amino acid sequence: CASRIPTGGVEKLFF. This sequence joins TRBV2 and TRBJ1-4; 10 nucleotides match TRBD1. V shed 6 bases, J shed 7 bases, and the junction held 8 bases outside the gene matches. Per the germline V gene, CDR1 is SNHLY and CDR2 is FYNNEI. CDR3 length equals 15 residues.

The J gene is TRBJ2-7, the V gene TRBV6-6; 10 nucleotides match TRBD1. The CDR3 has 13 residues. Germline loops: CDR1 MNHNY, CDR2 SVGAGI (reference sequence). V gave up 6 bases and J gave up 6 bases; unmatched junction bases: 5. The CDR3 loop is CASRSTGGSEQYV. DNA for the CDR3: TGTGCCAGCAGGTCGACAGGGGGCTCCGAGCAGTACGTC.

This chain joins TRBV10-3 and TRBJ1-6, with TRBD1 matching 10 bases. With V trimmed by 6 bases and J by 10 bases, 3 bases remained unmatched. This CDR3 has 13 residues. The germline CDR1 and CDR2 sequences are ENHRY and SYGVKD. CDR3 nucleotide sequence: TGTGCCATCAGGGGACAGGGGAACTCACCCCTCCACTTT. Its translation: CAIRGQGNSPLHF.

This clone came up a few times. The CDR3 DNA reads TGTGCCAGCAGTTCCCAGACAGGCCGACCACCCCTCCACTTT. It yields the protein CASSSQTGRPPLHF. J is TRBJ1-6 and V is TRBV2, with D perhaps matching TRBD1 (6 bases). The length of the CDR3 is 14 residues. The V gene lost 5 bases and the J gene lost 11 bases, with 16 bases spanning the gap. Germline loops: CDR1 SNHLY, CDR2 FYNNEI.

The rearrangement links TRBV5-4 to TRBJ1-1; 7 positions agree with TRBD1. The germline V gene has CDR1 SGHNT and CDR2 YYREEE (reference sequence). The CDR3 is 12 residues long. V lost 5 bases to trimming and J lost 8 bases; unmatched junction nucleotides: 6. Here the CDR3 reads CASRIDREEAFF. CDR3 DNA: TGTGCCAGCAGAATAGACAGGGAGGAAGCTTTCTTT.